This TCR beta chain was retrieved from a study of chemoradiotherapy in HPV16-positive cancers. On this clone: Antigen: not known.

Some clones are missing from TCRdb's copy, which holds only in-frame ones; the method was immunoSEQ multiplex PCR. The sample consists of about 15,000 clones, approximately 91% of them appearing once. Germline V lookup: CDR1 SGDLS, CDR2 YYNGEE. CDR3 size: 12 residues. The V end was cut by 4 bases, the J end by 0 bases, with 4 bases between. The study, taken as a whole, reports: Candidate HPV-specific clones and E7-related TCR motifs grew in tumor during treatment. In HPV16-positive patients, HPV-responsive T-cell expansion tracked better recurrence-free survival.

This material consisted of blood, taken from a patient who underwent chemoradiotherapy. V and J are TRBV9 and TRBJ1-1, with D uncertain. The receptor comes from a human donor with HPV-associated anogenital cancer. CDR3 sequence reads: CASSPVNTEAFF. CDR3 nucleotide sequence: TGTGCCAGCAGCCCAGTGAACACTGAAGCTTTCTTT.